The 32 T cell receptor beta chains presented below share a single source sample, sequenced in a study of blood T cell repertoires in COVID-19. Repertoires were generated with immunoSEQ multiplex PCR, while TCRdb's copy carries only in-frame clones and drops some. The table records approximately 170,000 clones, approximately 86% of them present only once. Sequenced input: peripheral blood. All receptors come from a man older than 75 with COVID-19, enrolled during active disease.

The V call is TRBV7-3, the J call TRBJ2-7; 9 bases are a match to TRBD1. Trimming removed 0 bases from V and 3 bases from J; junction bases left unmatched: 3. This CDR3 comprises 15 residues. CDR1 and CDR2 from the germline V gene are SGHTA and FQGTGA. This CDR3 is CASSLTDRGGYEQYF. The CDR3, as DNA: TGTGCCAGCAGCTTAACGGACAGGGGAGGCTACGAGCAGTACTTC.

The DNA of the CDR3 is TGCGCCAGCTCCCAATCCAGGTCCAGGGGGCAATACTATGGCTACACCTTC. Translated: CASSQSRSRGQYYGYTF. This chain joins TRBV23-1 and TRBJ1-2; 8 bases align to TRBD1. TRBV23-1 qualifies as an ORF whose function is uncertain. CDR3 size: 17 residues. V lost 8 bases, J lost 3 bases, and 17 bases stayed unmatched.

This sequence joins TRBV4-1 and TRBJ2-5; 7 bases match TRBD1. This CDR3 is 15 amino acids long. Germline V gene data show CDR1 as MGHRA and CDR2 as YSYEKL. J was trimmed by 5 bases and V by 1 base; bases with no gene match: 7. DNA for the CDR3: TGCGCCAGCAGCCAAGTCGAGGGGGCAAAGGAGACCCAGTACTTC. Translating gives CASSQVEGAKETQYF.

The rearrangement links TRBV6-1 to TRBJ2-3; D gene uncertain. V lost 0 bases and J 1 base, leaving 5 bases between the germline ends. Germline V gives CDR1 MNHNS, CDR2 SASEGT. The CDR3 length is 14 residues. The CDR3, as DNA: TGTGCCAGCAGTGAAGCCCCCGGCACAGATACGCAGTATTTT. Translation gives CASSEAPGTDTQYF.

This rearrangement joins TRBV11-2 to TRBJ2-3; TRBD2 matches 10 bases. The V segment lost 2 bases and the J segment 2 bases; nucleotides outside the gene matches: 4. CDR3 size: 16 residues. In germline, CDR1 is SGHAT, CDR2 FQNNGV. The DNA of the CDR3 is TGTGCCAGCAGCTTAATTAGCGGGGGGACCACAGATACGCAGTATTTT. Protein: CASSLISGGTTDTQYF.

The V gene is TRBV11-3, the J gene TRBJ2-4, with a possible D match to TRBD2 (6 bases). Trimming shortened V by 5 bases and J by 1 base, and 9 bases separated the two germline ends. In germline, CDR1 is SGHNT, CDR2 YENEEA. This CDR3 is built from 14 residues. For the CDR3, the DNA is TGTGCCAGCAGCGTTGGGAGGGCCAAAAACATTCAGTACTTC. It encodes CASSVGRAKNIQYF. Filled out from reference TRBV11-3 and TRBJ2-4, the complete variable domain reads EAGVVQSPRYKIIEKKQPVAFWCNPISGHNTLYWYLQNLGQGPELLIRYENEEAVDDSQLPKDRFSAERLKGVDSTLKIQPAELGDSAVYLCASSVGRAKNIQYFGAGTRLSVL.

This chain connects TRBV5-5 to TRBJ2-3, with 12 positions matching TRBD1. Looked up from germline, CDR1 is SGHKS and CDR2 is YYEKEE (reference sequence). The CDR3 contains 15 residues. V lost 2 bases, J lost 5 bases, and 3 bases stayed unmatched. The CDR3 sequence is CASSLWDRGQDTQYF. The CDR3 DNA follows: TGTGCCAGCAGCTTATGGGACAGGGGGCAAGATACGCAGTATTTT.

This rearrangement joins TRBV18 to TRBJ2-1; TRBD2 matches at 14 bases. CDR1 is KGHSH and CDR2 is LQKENI in the germline V gene. This CDR3 is 15 amino acids long. Trimming cost V 3 bases and J 7 bases; bases outside gene matches: 2. The CDR3 is CASSPTSGGVNEQFF. The CDR3 DNA is TGTGCCAGCTCACCGACTAGCGGGGGGGTAAATGAGCAGTTCTTC.

The chain recombines TRBV11-3 with TRBJ1-2, with D perhaps TRBD1 (6 bases). Germline CDR1 SGHNT, CDR2 YENEEA. This CDR3 has 17 amino acids. Trimming left V 5 bases short and J 4 bases short, with 23 bases between. This CDR3 is CASSPGAVGRGVYGYTF. CDR3 sequence (DNA): TGTGCCAGCAGCCCAGGGGCGGTGGGCAGGGGCGTCTATGGCTACACCTTC.

J is TRBJ1-6 and V is TRBV19, with 8 bases fitting TRBD1. The CDR3 is made up of 18 amino acids. Germline CDR1 LNHDA, CDR2 SQIVND (reference sequence). Losses at the gene ends were 5 bases for V and 0 bases for J; bases not matched to a gene: 9. This chain's CDR3 is CASSVGQAQSSYNSPLHF. The DNA of the CDR3 is TGTGCCAGTAGTGTGGGACAGGCACAAAGCTCCTATAATTCACCCCTCCACTTT.

The rearrangement links TRBV7-3 to TRBJ1-1, with D possibly TRBD1 on 5 matching bases. The germline V gene encodes CDR1 SGHTA and CDR2 FQGTGA. The CDR3 loop spans 15 amino acids. V gave up 4 bases and J gave up 5 bases, with 17 bases separating them. The CDR3 coding sequence is TGTGCCAGCAGCTCGGCCGGGGGTCGGAAAACTGAAGCTTTCTTT. This encodes CASSSAGGRKTEAFF. The complete variable domain, with remaining parts taken from reference TRBV7-3 and TRBJ1-1, reads GAGVSQTPSNKVTEKGKYVELRCDPISGHTALYWYRQSLGQGPEFLIYFQGTGAADDSGLPNDRFFAVRPEGSVSTLKIQRTERGDSAVYLCASSSAGGRKTEAFFGQGTRLTVV.

The genes are TRBV14 and TRBJ2-3, with a weak D call TRBD1 (5 bases). CDR3 length equals 16 residues. V lost 3 bases and J lost 1, with 14 bases in between. Per the germline V gene, CDR1 is SGHDN and CDR2 is FVKESK. CDR3: CASSQAGAIRTDTQYF. The CDR3 DNA reads TGTGCCAGCAGCCAGGCTGGGGCTATCCGCACAGATACGCAGTATTTT.

The V and J genes are TRBV7-2 and TRBJ1-5; the match to TRBD1 covers 7 bases. The CDR3 extends over 14 amino acids. Germline CDR1 and CDR2: SGHTA and FQGNSA. J gave up 3 bases and V 5 bases, and 4 bases lay outside the gene matches. In DNA form, the CDR3 reads TGTGCCAGCAGCCAGGGGGGAGCCAATCAGCCCCAGCATTTT. This translates into CASSQGGANQPQHF.

The chain has TRBV19 and TRBJ1-2; D remains unclear. Germline CDR1 and CDR2: LNHDA and SQIVND (reference sequence). Between the trimmed V and J ends, which lost 9 bases and 6 bases, there was a span of 5 bases. This CDR3 region has 9 residues. As DNA, the CDR3 is TGTGCCAGCGGGGATGGCTACACCTTC. Its protein product is CASGDGYTF.

The V gene is TRBV19, the J gene TRBJ1-2, with TRBD1 identical over 8 bases. This CDR3 has 14 residues. In germline, CDR1 is LNHDA, CDR2 SQIVND (reference sequence). V dropped 4 bases and J dropped 4; count of bases not matched to a gene: 5. This CDR3 reads CASSTGQGGYGYTF. The CDR3 DNA is TGTGCCAGTAGTACAGGACAGGGCGGCTATGGCTACACCTTC.

The J gene is TRBJ1-5, the V gene TRBV6-4; possibly TRBD1 for D (5 bases). CDR1 and CDR2 (germline): MRHNA, SNTAGT. V lost 5 bases and J lost 6, with 20 bases in between. There are 16 residues in the CDR3. Here the CDR3 DNA reads TGTGCCAGCAGTCGTCCAGGGAAGGTGTGGGGTCAGCCCCAGCATTTT. Residues: CASSRPGKVWGQPQHF.

The chain has TRBV11-3 and TRBJ1-5; 8 bases line up with TRBD1. Per germline, CDR1 SGHNT and CDR2 YENEEA. With V trimmed by 5 bases and J by 2 bases, 5 bases remained unmatched. The CDR3 loop spans 15 amino acids. The DNA of the CDR3 is TGTGCCAGCAGCCCCCGGGACAGGCGCAATCAGCCCCAGCATTTT. Its translation: CASSPRDRRNQPQHF.

This clone was seen a handful of times. The gene calls are TRBV6-6 and TRBJ1-2; no firm D call. Germline V gene lookup returns CDR1 MNHNY and CDR2 SVGAGI (reference sequence). V was clipped by 7 bases and J by 4 bases, with 16 bases between them. This CDR3 contains 14 residues. The CDR3 nucleotides read TGTGCCAGCACACCCACGCCCGGAGGCTATGGCTACACCTTC. Translated, it gives CASTPTPGGYGYTF.

This chain uses TRBV18 with TRBJ2-7, with 7 nucleotides matching TRBD1. With 4 bases clipped from V and 6 bases from J, the junction kept 6 bases outside the gene matches. The CDR3 covers 13 residues. The germline CDR1 and CDR2 sequences are KGHSH and LQKENI. The CDR3 reads CASSRDSSREQYF. The CDR3, as DNA: TGTGCCAGCTCACGGGACAGCTCTCGCGAGCAGTACTTC.

This clone occurred once. The chain recombines TRBV10-3 with TRBJ1-1; 8 bases map to TRBD1. CDR1 ENHRY and CDR2 SYGVKD come from the germline V gene. Trimming cost V 7 bases and J 1 base; bases outside gene matches: 5. The CDR3 is made up of 14 amino acids. CDR3: CAIKGQGTNTEAFF. The CDR3 region has the DNA TGTGCCATCAAAGGACAGGGTACGAACACTGAAGCTTTCTTT.

There are a few counts of this clone. This chain joins TRBV9 and TRBJ1-1, with 7 bases matching TRBD1. V dropped 3 bases and J dropped 1; count of bases not matched to a gene: 3. CDR1 and CDR2 from the germline V gene are SGDLS and YYNGEE. The CDR3 has 14 residues. DNA of the CDR3: TGTGCCAGCAGCGAGGGGACAGAGAACACTGAAGCTTTCTTT. Translated, it gives CASSEGTENTEAFF.

The chain couples TRBV15 to TRBJ2-6, with D unresolved. Trimming took off 1 base at V and 1 base at J, with 8 bases between the two ends. Germline V gives CDR1 LNHNV, CDR2 YYDKDF (reference sequence). The CDR3 runs to 16 residues. The CDR3 protein is CATSRGGDSGANVLTF. The CDR3 region has the DNA TGTGCCACCAGCAGAGGAGGAGATTCTGGGGCCAACGTCCTGACTTTC.

This chain joins TRBV7-2 and TRBJ2-5; 8 nucleotides line up with TRBD1. This CDR3 region has 15 residues. The germline V gene encodes CDR1 SGHTA and CDR2 FQGNSA. The V gene end was trimmed by 6 bases and the J gene end by 2 bases; junction bases not matched to a gene: 8. This chain's CDR3 is CASRGPGTGQETQYF. The CDR3 nucleotides are TGTGCCAGCAGGGGCCCCGGGACAGGTCAAGAGACCCAGTACTTC.

The chain is built from TRBV3-1 (or the pseudogene TRBV3-2) and TRBJ2-5; possible D gene TRBD1, 6 bases. CDR1 and CDR2 (germline): LGHDT, YNNKEL (reference sequence). Trimming removed 0 bases at V and 2 bases at J, with 13 bases between. The CDR3 consists of 16 residues. The CDR3 sequence is CASSQDSRGWQETQYF. The CDR3 DNA is TGTGCCAGCAGCCAAGATTCCAGGGGATGGCAAGAGACCCAGTACTTC.

As regards this clone: This sample also contains other DNA sequences that code for the same CDR3. The chain has TRBV3-1 (or the pseudogene TRBV3-2) and TRBJ2-2; no clear D gene. The germline V gene has CDR1 LGHDT and CDR2 YNNKEL (reference sequence). V was shortened by 4 bases and J by 1 base, with 4 bases between the two germline ends. CDR3 length: 13 amino acids. The CDR3 protein is CASSPLNTGELFF. In DNA, the CDR3 is TGTGCCAGCAGCCCCTTGAACACCGGGGAGCTGTTTTTT.

The chain uses TRBV19 and TRBJ1-2; 7 bases align to TRBD1. The CDR3 consists of 16 residues. CDR1 and CDR2 (germline): LNHDA, SQIVND (reference sequence). Trimming removed 4 bases from V and 8 bases from J; junction bases left unmatched: 16. The CDR3 sequence: CASSTAPGQREKGYTF. DNA of the CDR3: TGTGCCAGTAGTACCGCTCCGGGACAGAGAGAGAAAGGCTACACCTTC.

The chain recombines TRBV9 with TRBJ1-1, with D unclear. The V gene lost 1 base and the J gene lost 1 base, with 5 bases spanning the gap. This CDR3 is 13 amino acids long. Germline V gene lookup returns CDR1 SGDLS and CDR2 YYNGEE. In DNA, the CDR3 is TGTGCCAGCAGCGTATCAGGGAACACTGAAGCTTTCTTT. Encoded protein: CASSVSGNTEAFF.

The V call is TRBV2, the J call TRBJ1-1, with a tentative D call TRBD1 (5 bases). The CDR3 runs 12 residues. Germline assignment: CDR1 SNHLY and CDR2 FYNNEI. V gave up 5 bases and J gave up 10 bases, with 14 bases separating them. The CDR3, as DNA: TGTGCCAGCAGTATCCTGGCAGGGATAGCTTTCTTT. It yields the protein CASSILAGIAFF.

This chain uses TRBV3-1 (or the pseudogene TRBV3-2) with TRBJ1-2, with D possibly matching TRBD1 (6 bases). V lost 0 bases and J lost 4, with 9 bases in between. The CDR3 runs 14 residues. Germline assignment: CDR1 LGHDT and CDR2 YNNKEL (reference sequence). In DNA, the CDR3 is TGTGCCAGCAGCCAAGATTCAGGGGCCTATGGCTACACCTTC. It yields the protein CASSQDSGAYGYTF.

The chain joins TRBV10-1 to TRBJ1-5; D is uncertain. Trimming removed 2 bases at V and 9 bases at J, with 17 bases between. Germline V gene sequence: CDR1 WNHNN, CDR2 SYGVQD (reference sequence). CDR3 length: 15 amino acids. CDR3 residues: CASSEVYSARRPQHF. The CDR3 DNA sequence: TGCGCCAGCAGTGAGGTTTACAGTGCCCGCAGGCCCCAGCATTTT.

The CDR3 DNA follows: TGTGCCAGCAGCTTTGGCGGGGGAGACCAAGAGACCCAGTACTTC. Its translation: CASSFGGGDQETQYF. V and J are TRBV5-4 and TRBJ2-5, with 7 bases aligning to TRBD2. Germline lookup yields CDR1 SGHNT and CDR2 YYREEE (reference sequence). V was clipped by 2 bases and J by 0 bases; unmatched bases: 4. The CDR3 spans 15 residues.

This chain links TRBV6-1 with TRBJ1-2; a weak D match, TRBD1 (6 bases). The CDR3 has 13 residues. V dropped 3 bases and J dropped 4 bases, with 9 bases sitting between them. Germline CDR1 MNHNS, CDR2 SASEGT. The CDR3 DNA reads TGTGCCAGCAGTGACAGGGGAATCTATGGCTACACCTTC. Its translation is CASSDRGIYGYTF.